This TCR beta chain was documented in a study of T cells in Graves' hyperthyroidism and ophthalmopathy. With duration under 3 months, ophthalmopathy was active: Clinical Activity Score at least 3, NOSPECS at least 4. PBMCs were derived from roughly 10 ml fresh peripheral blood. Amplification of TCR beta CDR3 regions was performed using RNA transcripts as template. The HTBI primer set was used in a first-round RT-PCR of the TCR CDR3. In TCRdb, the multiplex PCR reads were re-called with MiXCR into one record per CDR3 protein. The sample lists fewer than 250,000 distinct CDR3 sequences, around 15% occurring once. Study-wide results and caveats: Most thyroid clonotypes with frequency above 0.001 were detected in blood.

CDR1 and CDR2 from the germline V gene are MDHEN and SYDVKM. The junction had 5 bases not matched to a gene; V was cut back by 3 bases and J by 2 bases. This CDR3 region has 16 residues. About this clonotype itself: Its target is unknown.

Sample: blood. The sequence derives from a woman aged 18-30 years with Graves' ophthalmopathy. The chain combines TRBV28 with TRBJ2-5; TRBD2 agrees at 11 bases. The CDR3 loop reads CASSFGTSGRQETQYF. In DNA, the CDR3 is TGTGCCAGCAGTTTCGGCACTAGCGGGAGACAAGAGACCCAGTACTTC.